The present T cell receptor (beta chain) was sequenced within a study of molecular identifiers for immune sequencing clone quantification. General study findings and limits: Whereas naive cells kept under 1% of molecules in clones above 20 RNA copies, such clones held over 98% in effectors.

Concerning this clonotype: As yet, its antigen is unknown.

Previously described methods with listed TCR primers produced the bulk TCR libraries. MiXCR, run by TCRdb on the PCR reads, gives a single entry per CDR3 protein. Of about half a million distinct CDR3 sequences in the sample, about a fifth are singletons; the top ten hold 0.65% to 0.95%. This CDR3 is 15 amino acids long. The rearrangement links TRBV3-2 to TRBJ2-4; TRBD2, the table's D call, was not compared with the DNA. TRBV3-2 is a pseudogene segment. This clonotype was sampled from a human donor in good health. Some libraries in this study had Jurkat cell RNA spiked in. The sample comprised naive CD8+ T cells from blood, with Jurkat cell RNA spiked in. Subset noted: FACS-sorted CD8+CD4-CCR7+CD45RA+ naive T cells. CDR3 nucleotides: TGTTTTTGGGCTAGCGGGGGTATAGCCAAAAACATTCAGTACTTC. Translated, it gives CFWASGGIAKNIQYF.